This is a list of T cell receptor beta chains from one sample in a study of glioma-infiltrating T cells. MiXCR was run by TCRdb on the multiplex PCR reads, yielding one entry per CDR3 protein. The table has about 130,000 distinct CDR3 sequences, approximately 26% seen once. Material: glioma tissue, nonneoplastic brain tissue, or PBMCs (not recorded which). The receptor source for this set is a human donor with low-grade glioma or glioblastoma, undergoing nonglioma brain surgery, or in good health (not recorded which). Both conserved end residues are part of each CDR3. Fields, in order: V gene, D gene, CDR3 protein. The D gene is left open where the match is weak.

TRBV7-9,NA,CASSLGLRGIDTGELFF
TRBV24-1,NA,CATRGIDTEAFF
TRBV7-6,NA,CASSPRGFNEQFF
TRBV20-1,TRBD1,CSATLGTGGHTEAFF
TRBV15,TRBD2,CATSRVQRGRQETQYF
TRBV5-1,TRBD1,CASSSPGWDRVRLGDTQYF
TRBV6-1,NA,CASNIPGKNYGYTF
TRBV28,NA,CASSPMIGSTDTQYF
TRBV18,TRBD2,CASSPPRRAGADTQYF
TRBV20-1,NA,CSAPRASKYNEQFF
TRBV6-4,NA,CASSDSYGTIYF
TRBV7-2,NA,CASSLAEDTQYF
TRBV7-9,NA,CASSLDGGHGYTF
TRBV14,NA,CASSQVSEAQETQYF
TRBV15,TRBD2,CATGGRGPYNEQFF
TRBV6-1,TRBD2,CASLRGVGGDTQYF
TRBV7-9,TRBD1,CASSPRTGQNTEAFF
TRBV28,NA,CASSFGRETQYF
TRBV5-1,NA,CASSPGLFPRDEQFF
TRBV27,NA,CASSLGSSELFF
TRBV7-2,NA,CASSLVSEETQYF
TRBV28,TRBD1,CASSPTGDGETQYF
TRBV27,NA,CANSPGFTYNSPLHF
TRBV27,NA,CASRTGNQPAF
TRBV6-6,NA,CASSYSHRDGGNTIYF
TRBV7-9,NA,CASSLASDEAFF
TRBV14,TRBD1,CASSPPTGGWTDTQYF
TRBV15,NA,CATSRVRSSGTDTQYF
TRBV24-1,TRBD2,CATSDPGTSGPKIYEQFF
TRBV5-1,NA,CASSPDLTEQFF
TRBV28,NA,CASSLSGPKETQYF
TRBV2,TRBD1,CASSGTGGSNQPQHF
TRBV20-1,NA,CSARVGGEENIQYF
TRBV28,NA,CASSFSARYGYTF
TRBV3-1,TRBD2,CASSQPLWGGSTDTQYF
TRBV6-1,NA,CASTTGGAGANVLTF
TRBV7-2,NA,CASSPSSAGLGYQETQYF
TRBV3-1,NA,CASSAHNQETQYF
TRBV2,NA,CASSFRDEGGYTF
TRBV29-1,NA,CSVAGARGTEAFF
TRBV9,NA,CASSNPSSYNEQFF
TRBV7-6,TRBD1,CASSLAGQGSSPLHF
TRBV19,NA,CASSTVGNTEAFF
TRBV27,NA,CASSPHNEQLF
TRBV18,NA,CASSPPGPGVGDIQYF
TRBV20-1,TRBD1,CSARDLGQGLSGYTF
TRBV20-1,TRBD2,CSARDWTSGGSTDTQYF
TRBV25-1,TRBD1,CASSGRRDRYMGDTEAFF
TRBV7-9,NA,CASTGLRGNQPQHF
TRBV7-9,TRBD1,CASSSGGTASNYGYTF
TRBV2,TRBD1,CASRPRTGSSSPLHF
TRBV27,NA,CASSFSPDTQETQYF
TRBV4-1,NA,CASSQLGAAYF